The T cell receptor (beta chain) described here comes from a study of CD8 T cells in Susac syndrome. Turning to this clonotype: Its antigen is unidentified.

Random-hexamer reverse transcription was applied to roughly 0.5 to 1 ug RNA. Amplification of TCR beta CDR3 by immunoSEQ multiplex PCR spanned 54 Vbeta and 13 Jbeta. TCRdb independently ran MiXCR on the immunoSEQ multiplex PCR reads; one entry per CDR3 protein. The profile covers 110,000 to 150,000 distinct CDR3 sequences, with 90% to 97% appearing a single time and 0.084% taken by the ten largest. The CDR3 runs to 13 residues. Looked up from germline, CDR1 is LGHDT and CDR2 is YNNKEL (reference sequence). Trimming took 1 base from V and 10 from J; bases not matched to a gene: 5. Points from the study as a whole: Clonal expansion did not appear in Susac syndrome CD4+ T cell repertoires.

The sample consisted of CD4+ T cells from PBMCs. V and J are TRBV3-1 and TRBJ2-3; 7 nucleotides match TRBD1. The origin of this receptor is a human donor with Susac syndrome. The CDR3 DNA follows: TGTGCCAGCAGCCAAGTGAGGGGGCGGGCGCAGTATTTT. Amino acids: CASSQVRGRAQYF.